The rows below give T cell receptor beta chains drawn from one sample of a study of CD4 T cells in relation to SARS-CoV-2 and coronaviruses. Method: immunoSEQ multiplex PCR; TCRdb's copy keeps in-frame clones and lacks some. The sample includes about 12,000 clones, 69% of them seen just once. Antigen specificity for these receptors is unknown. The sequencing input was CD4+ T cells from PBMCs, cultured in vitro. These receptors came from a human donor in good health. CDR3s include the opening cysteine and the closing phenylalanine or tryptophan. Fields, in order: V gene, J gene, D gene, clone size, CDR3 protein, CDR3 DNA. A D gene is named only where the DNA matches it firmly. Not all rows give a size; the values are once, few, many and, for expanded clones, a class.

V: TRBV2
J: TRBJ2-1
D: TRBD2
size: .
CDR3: CASSLSSGIDEQFF
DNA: TGTGCCAGCAGTTTGTCTAGCGGGATCGATGAGCAGTTCTTC

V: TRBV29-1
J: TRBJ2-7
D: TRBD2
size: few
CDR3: CSVEDGRAYEQYF
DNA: TGCAGCGTTGAAGACGGGAGGGCCTACGAGCAGTACTTC

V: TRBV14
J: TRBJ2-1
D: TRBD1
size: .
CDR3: CASRPTGGSYNEQFF
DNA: TGTGCCAGCAGGCCCACAGGGGGCTCCTACAATGAGCAGTTCTTC

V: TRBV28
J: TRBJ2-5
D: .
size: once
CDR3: CASSLRWGQETQYF
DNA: TGTGCCAGCAGTTTGAGGTGGGGCCAAGAGACCCAGTACTTC

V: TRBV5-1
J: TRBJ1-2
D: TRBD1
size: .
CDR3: CASSSGQGTRPYGYTF
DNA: TGCGCCAGCAGCTCGGGACAGGGGACTAGACCGTATGGCTACACCTTC

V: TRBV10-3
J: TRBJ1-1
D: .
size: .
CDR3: CAISKEIRDEAFF
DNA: TGTGCCATCAGCAAGGAGATCCGGGATGAAGCTTTCTTT

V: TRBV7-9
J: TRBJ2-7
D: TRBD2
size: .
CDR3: CASSLNERGYEQYF
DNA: TGTGCCAGCAGCTTAAATGAGCGGGGGTACGAGCAGTACTTC

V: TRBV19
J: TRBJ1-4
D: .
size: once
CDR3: CASSITGLEEKLFF
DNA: TGTGCCAGTAGTATCACAGGCTTGGAGGAAAAACTGTTTTTT

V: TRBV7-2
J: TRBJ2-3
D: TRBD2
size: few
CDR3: CASSLARSGSRDTQYF
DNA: TGTGCCAGCAGCTTAGCGCGGAGCGGGAGCCGTGATACGCAGTATTTT

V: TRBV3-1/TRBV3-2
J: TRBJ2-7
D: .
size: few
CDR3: CASSQVGEQYF
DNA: TGTGCCAGCAGCCAAGTTGGCGAGCAGTACTTC

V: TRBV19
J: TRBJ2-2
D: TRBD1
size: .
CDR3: CASSIPQGAGTGELFF
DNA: TGTGCCAGTAGTATCCCACAGGGGGCCGGCACCGGGGAGCTGTTTTTT

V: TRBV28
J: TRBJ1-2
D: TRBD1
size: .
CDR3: CASRPGTVDGYTF
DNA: TGTGCCAGCAGACCCGGGACAGTCGATGGCTACACCTTC

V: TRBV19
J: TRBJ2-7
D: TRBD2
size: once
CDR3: CASSPRSGSPYEQYF
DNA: TGTGCCAGTAGTCCTCGAAGCGGGAGTCCCTACGAGCAGTACTTC

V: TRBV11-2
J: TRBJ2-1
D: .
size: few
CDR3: CASSYGGAASSYNEQFF
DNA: TGTGCCAGCAGCTACGGGGGAGCGGCCAGCTCCTACAATGAGCAGTTCTTC

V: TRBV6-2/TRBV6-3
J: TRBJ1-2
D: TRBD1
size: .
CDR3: CASSDRDSYGYTF
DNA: TGTGCCAGCAGTGACCGGGACAGCTATGGCTACACCTTC

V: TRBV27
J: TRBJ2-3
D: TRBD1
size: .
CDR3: CASSPPGQGWTDTQYF
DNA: TGTGCCAGCAGTCCCCCCGGACAGGGTTGGACAGATACGCAGTATTTT

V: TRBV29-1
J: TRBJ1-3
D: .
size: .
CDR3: CSVETGSGNTIYF
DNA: TGCAGCGTTGAAACAGGGTCTGGAAACACCATATATTTT

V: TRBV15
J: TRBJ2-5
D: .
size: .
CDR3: CATSRDIETQYF
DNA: TGTGCCACCAGCAGAGATATAGAGACCCAGTACTTC

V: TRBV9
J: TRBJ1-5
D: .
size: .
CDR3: CASSALRGDEGPQHF
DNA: TGTGCCAGCAGCGCGCTACGGGGCGATGAGGGACCCCAGCATTTT

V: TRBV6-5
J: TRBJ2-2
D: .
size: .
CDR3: CASSNSLANTGELFF
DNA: TGTGCCAGCAGTAACAGCCTCGCGAACACCGGGGAGCTGTTTTTT

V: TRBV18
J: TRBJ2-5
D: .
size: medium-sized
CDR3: CASSPPAQSQETQYF
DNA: TGTGCCAGCTCACCACCAGCCCAGTCCCAAGAGACCCAGTACTTC

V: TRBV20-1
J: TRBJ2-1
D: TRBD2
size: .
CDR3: CSASRGGRVRGGEQFF
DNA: TGCAGTGCTAGTCGTGGCGGGAGGGTCAGGGGTGGTGAGCAGTTCTTC

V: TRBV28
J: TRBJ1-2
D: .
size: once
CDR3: CASRAGGSYGYTF
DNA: TGTGCCAGCAGGGCGGGGGGCAGCTATGGCTACACCTTC

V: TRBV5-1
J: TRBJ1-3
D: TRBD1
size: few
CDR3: CASSLEDRPSGNTIYF
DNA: TGCGCCAGCAGCTTGGAGGACAGGCCCTCTGGAAACACCATATATTTT

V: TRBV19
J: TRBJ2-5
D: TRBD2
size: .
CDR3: CASSQRDRETQYF
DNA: TGTGCCAGTAGTCAGCGGGATAGGGAGACCCAGTACTTC

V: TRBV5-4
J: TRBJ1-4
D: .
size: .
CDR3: CASSLDRFATNEKLFF
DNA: TGTGCCAGCAGCTTGGACAGGTTCGCAACTAATGAAAAACTGTTTTTT

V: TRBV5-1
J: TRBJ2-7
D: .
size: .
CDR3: CASSWDVSEQYF
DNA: TGCGCCAGCAGCTGGGACGTATCCGAGCAGTACTTC

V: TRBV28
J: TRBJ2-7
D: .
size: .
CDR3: CASRGLGGSYEQYF
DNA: TGTGCCAGCAGGGGACTCGGCGGCTCCTACGAGCAGTACTTC

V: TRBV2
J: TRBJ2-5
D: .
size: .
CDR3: CASRKGSETQYF
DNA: TGTGCCAGCAGGAAGGGGTCGGAGACCCAGTACTTC

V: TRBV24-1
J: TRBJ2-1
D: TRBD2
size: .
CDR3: CATSDPSGSGLIGNEQFF
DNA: TGTGCCACCAGTGATCCCAGCGGGAGTGGTCTAATCGGCAATGAGCAGTTCTTC

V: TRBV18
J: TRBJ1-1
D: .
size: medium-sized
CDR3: CASSLGLSMNTEAFF
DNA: TGTGCCAGCTCCCTCGGGCTTAGTATGAACACTGAAGCTTTCTTT